This entry features one T cell receptor beta chain sequence. This sample stems from a study of T cell changes during pregnancy in multiple sclerosis. Measured with immunoSEQ multiplex PCR; TCRdb has only the in-frame clones, and not every one. The table records about 68,000 clones, about 89% of them present only once. The starting material was peripheral blood, obtained in the second trimester of pregnancy. The receptor was derived from a female donor with multiple sclerosis, enrolled in a pregnancy study.

CDR3 protein: CSVDNDRGQETQYF. The CDR3 DNA is TGCAGCGTTGATAACGACAGGGGGCAAGAGACCCAGTACTTC. The chain couples TRBV29-1 to TRBJ2-5, with 9 bases aligning to TRBD1. Germline V lookup: CDR1 SQVTM, CDR2 ANQGSEA. J gave up 2 bases and V 3 bases, and 4 bases lay outside the gene matches. CDR3 length equals 14 residues.